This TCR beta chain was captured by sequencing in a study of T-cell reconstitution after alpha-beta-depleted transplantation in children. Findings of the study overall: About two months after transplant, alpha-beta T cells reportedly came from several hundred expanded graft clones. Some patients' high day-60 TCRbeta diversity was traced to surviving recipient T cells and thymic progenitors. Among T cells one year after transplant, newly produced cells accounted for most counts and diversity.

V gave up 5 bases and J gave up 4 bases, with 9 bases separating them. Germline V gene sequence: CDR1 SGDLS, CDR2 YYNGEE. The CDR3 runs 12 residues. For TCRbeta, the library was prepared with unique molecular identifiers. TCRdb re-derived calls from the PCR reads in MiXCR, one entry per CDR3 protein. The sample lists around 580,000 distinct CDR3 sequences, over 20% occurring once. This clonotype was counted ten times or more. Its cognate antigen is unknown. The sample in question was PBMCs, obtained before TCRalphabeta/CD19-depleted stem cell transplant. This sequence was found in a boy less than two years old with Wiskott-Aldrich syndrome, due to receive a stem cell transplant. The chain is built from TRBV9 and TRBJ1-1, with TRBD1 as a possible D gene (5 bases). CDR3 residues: CASRGLGTEAFF. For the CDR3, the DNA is TGTGCCAGCAGGGGGCTGGGCACTGAAGCTTTCTTT.